One sample yielded the 17 T cell receptor beta chains listed below, sequenced in a study of T cell responses to AZD1222 COVID-19 vaccine. Data came from immunoSEQ multiplex PCR; TCRdb stores just in-frame clones and leaves some out. Here the sample spans 150,000 to 250,000 clones, approximately 95% being singletons. The source was peripheral blood, collected 28 days after the second AZD1222 dose. All receptors derive from an adult who received the AZD1222 COVID-19 vaccine.

Here the CDR3 reads CASSEDRNTEAFF. As DNA, the CDR3 is TGTGCCAGCAGTGAAGACAGGAACACTGAAGCTTTCTTT. The chain has TRBV2 and TRBJ1-1; D unclear. Germline loops: CDR1 SNHLY, CDR2 FYNNEI. The ends were cut back, 1 base at V and 1 base at J, with 4 bases in the middle. This CDR3 spans 13 amino acids.

The chain employs TRBV3-1 (or the pseudogene TRBV3-2) and TRBJ1-2, with D tentatively TRBD1 (6 bases). The CDR3 is made up of 15 amino acids. CDR1 is LGHDT, CDR2 YNNKEL, per germline (reference sequence). Trimming pared 2 bases from V and 0 bases from J, leaving 10 bases between. This CDR3 reads CASSQRTVSNYGYTF. For the CDR3, the DNA is TGTGCCAGCAGCCAAAGGACAGTATCTAACTATGGCTACACCTTC.

The genes are TRBV24-1 and TRBJ2-2; tentatively, D is TRBD2 (6 bases). Germline loops: CDR1 KGHDR, CDR2 SFDVKD. The CDR3 totals 19 residues. V dropped 6 bases and J dropped 7 bases, with 29 bases sitting between them. CDR3 DNA sequence: TGTGCCACCAGTCTGGGAGCTGATGTGGCAGGGCGGGGAGTCGGGGAGCTGTTTTTT. As protein: CATSLGADVAGRGVGELFF.

The chain carries TRBV7-9 and TRBJ2-1; TRBD2 matches at 10 bases. Germline values: CDR1 SEHNR, CDR2 FQNEAQ (reference sequence). The CDR3 covers 15 residues. Trimming cost V 7 bases and J 7 bases; bases outside gene matches: 10. The CDR3, as DNA: TGTGCCAGCACCCTAAGCGGGGGGGCTCAGAATGAGCAGTTCTTC. Translating gives CASTLSGGAQNEQFF.

On this clone itself: A junction boundary mismatches the germline segment, possibly from a read error. The V and J genes are TRBV18 and TRBJ1-4, with no clear D. This CDR3 comprises 13 residues. In germline, CDR1 is KGHSH, CDR2 LQKENI. The CDR3 sequence is CASSPGTDEKLFF. The CDR3 DNA sequence: TGTGCCAGCTCACCGGGAACTGATGAAAAACTGTTTTTT.

This CDR3 is CAISERRLAEQFF. The CDR3 nucleotides are TGTGCCATCAGTGAGCGTCGCCTAGCGGAGCAGTTCTTC. The chain joins TRBV10-3 to TRBJ2-1, with D tentatively TRBD2 (6 bases). This CDR3 is built from 13 residues. CDR1 ENHRY and CDR2 SYGVKD come from the germline V gene. The V and J ends lost 2 bases and 10 bases respectively, with 12 bases between them.

The rearrangement uses TRBV6-5 and TRBJ1-1; no firm D call. This CDR3 is 15 amino acids long. Trimming stripped 1 base from V and 0 bases from J, with 9 bases between. CDR1 is MNHEY and CDR2 is SVGAGI in the germline V gene. The chain's CDR3 is CASSYWSGMNTEAFF. The DNA for the CDR3 is TGTGCCAGCAGTTACTGGAGCGGAATGAACACTGAAGCTTTCTTT.

The V gene is TRBV19, the J gene TRBJ1-3; D unclear. Between the trimmed V and J ends, which lost 3 bases and 1 base, there was a span of 13 bases. Per the germline V gene, CDR1 is LNHDA and CDR2 is SQIVND (reference sequence). The CDR3 contains 16 residues. As DNA, the CDR3 is TGTGCCAGTAGTATCTCCTCCTCGGGATCTGGAAACACCATATATTTT. Protein sequence: CASSISSSGSGNTIYF.

The chain recombines TRBV9 with TRBJ1-2, with D possibly matching TRBD1 (5 bases). The germline V gene has CDR1 SGDLS and CDR2 YYNGEE. Trimming cost V 4 bases and J 3 bases, with 13 bases left between them. The CDR3 sequence is 14 residues long. The CDR3 DNA sequence: TGTGCCAGCAGCCCCCGAGACAGCTACTATGGCTACACCTTC. Its translation: CASSPRDSYYGYTF.

The V and J genes are TRBV9 and TRBJ2-5; 9 bases map to TRBD2. With V trimmed by 6 bases and J by 4 bases, 10 bases remained unmatched. The CDR3 runs to 15 residues. The V gene's germline CDR1 is SGDLS and CDR2 YYNGEE. Written as DNA, the CDR3 is TGTGCCAGCACCCCGGGCGGGGGGGGTGGAGAGACCCAGTACTTC. The encoded protein is CASTPGGGGGETQYF.

The gene calls are TRBV29-1 and TRBJ1-1; D might be TRBD1 (5 bases). The germline V and J ends were trimmed by 6 bases and 0 bases, with 8 bases remaining between them. The CDR3 spans 12 residues. Looked up from germline, CDR1 is SQVTM and CDR2 is ANQGSEA. CDR3 protein: CSVGTVNTEAFF. In nucleotides, the CDR3 is TGCAGCGTAGGGACGGTGAACACTGAAGCTTTCTTT.

V gene TRBV7-2 combines with J gene TRBJ2-5; 7 bases are a match to TRBD1. Germline trimming cut 5 bases from V and 2 bases from J; bases unmatched to any gene: 8. Germline-derived CDR1 and CDR2 are SGHTA and FQGNSA. The CDR3 covers 15 residues. CDR3 coding DNA: TGTGCCAGCAGCCGTTACAGGGGTACACAAGAGACCCAGTACTTC. It encodes CASSRYRGTQETQYF. Supplemented by reference TRBV7-2 and TRBJ2-5, the full variable domain reads GAGVSQSPSNKVTEKGKDVELRCDPISGHTALYWYRQSLGQGLEFLIYFQGNSAPDKSGLPSDRFSAERTGGSVSTLTIQRTQQEDSAVYLCASSRYRGTQETQYFGPGTRLLVL.

The chain has TRBV6-1 and TRBJ1-5; a weak D match, TRBD1 (6 bases). The germline V gene has CDR1 MNHNS and CDR2 SASEGT. This CDR3 contains 17 residues. Trimming stripped 2 bases from V and 0 bases from J, with 14 bases between. The chain's CDR3 is CASSEQGTYYSNQPQHF. DNA of the CDR3: TGTGCCAGCAGTGAACAGGGGACCTATTATAGCAATCAGCCCCAGCATTTT.

The J gene is TRBJ1-1, the V gene TRBV3-1 (or the pseudogene TRBV3-2), with D maybe TRBD1 (6 bases). V was clipped by 1 base and J by 5 bases, with 11 bases between them. The length of the CDR3 is 14 residues. Germline values: CDR1 LGHDT, CDR2 YNNKEL (reference sequence). CDR3 region: CASSQGRGVTEAFF. DNA of the CDR3: TGTGCCAGCAGCCAAGGAAGGGGGGTAACTGAAGCTTTCTTT.

This clone was found once. The chain joins TRBV7-3 to TRBJ1-4; D perhaps matches TRBD1 (6 bases). Germline-derived CDR1 and CDR2 are SGHTA and FQGTGA. The V end lost 1 base, the J end lost 5 bases, and 14 bases lay between the germline ends. The CDR3 runs 16 residues. CDR3 sequence (DNA): TGTGCCAGCAGCTTAAGTTATGACAGGATCAATGAAAAACTGTTTTTT. It yields the protein CASSLSYDRINEKLFF.

This sequence joins TRBV4-1 and TRBJ1-5; D gene unclear. Germline CDR1 reads MGHRA; CDR2 reads YSYEKL. The V end was cut by 0 bases, the J end by 0 bases, with 15 bases between. CDR3 length: 18 residues. CDR3 DNA: TGCGCCAGCAGCCAAGATTTGACTAATGTTAATAGCAATCAGCCCCAGCATTTT. This codes for CASSQDLTNVNSNQPQHF.

This clone appeared once. The rearrangement links TRBV7-9 to TRBJ1-4, with D uncertain. This CDR3 contains 15 residues. The V end was cut by 4 bases, the J end by 7 bases, with 16 bases between. Germline V gene data show CDR1 as SEHNR and CDR2 as FQNEAQ (reference sequence). The CDR3 is CASSSTGRASEKLFF. The CDR3 DNA is TGTGCCAGCAGCTCAACCGGGAGAGCCAGTGAAAAACTGTTTTTT.